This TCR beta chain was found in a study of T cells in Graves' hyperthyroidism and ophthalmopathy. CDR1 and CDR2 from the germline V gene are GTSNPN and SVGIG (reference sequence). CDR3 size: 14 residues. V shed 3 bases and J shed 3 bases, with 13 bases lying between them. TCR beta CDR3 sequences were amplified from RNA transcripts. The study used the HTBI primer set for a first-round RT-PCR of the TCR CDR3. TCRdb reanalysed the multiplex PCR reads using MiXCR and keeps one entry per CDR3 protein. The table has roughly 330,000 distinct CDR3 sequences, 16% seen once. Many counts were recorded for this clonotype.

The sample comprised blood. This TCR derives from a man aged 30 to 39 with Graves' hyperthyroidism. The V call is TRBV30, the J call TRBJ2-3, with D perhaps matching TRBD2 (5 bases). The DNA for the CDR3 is TGTGCCTGGAGCAGCGGCCCATCGACAGATACGCAGTATTTT. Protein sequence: CAWSSGPSTDTQYF.